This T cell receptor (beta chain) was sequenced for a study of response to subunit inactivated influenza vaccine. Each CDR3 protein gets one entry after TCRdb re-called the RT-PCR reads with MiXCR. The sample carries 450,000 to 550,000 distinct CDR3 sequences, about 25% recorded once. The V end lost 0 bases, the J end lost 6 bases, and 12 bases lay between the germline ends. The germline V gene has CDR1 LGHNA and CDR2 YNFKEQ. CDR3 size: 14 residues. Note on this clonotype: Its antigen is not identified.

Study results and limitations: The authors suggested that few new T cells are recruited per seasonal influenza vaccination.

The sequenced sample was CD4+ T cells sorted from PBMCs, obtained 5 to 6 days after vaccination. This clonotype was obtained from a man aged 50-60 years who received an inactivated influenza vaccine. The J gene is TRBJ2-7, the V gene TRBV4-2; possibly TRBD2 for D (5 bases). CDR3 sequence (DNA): TGTGCCAGCAGCCAAGATACTAGTCCCCTCGAGCAGTACTTC. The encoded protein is CASSQDTSPLEQYF.